These 20 T cell receptor beta chains share one sample of origin, sequenced in a study of glioma-infiltrating T cells. TCR alpha and beta CDR3 regions were amplified from RNA using iRepertoire nested multiplex PCR. TCRdb called the multiplex PCR reads again in MiXCR, with one record for every CDR3 protein. Of about 140,000 distinct CDR3 sequences in the sample, approximately 39% were seen once. The sequenced sample consisted of glioma tissue, nonneoplastic brain tissue, or PBMCs (not recorded which). The receptors derive from a human donor with low-grade glioma or glioblastoma, undergoing nonglioma brain surgery, or in good health (not recorded which).

A note on this clonotype: The junction departs from the called germline gene at one end, perhaps through a read error. The gene calls are TRBV6-1 and TRBJ1-1, with D perhaps TRBD1 (5 bases). This CDR3 has 13 amino acids. Per germline, CDR1 MNHNS and CDR2 SASEGT. CDR3 sequence reads: CAISEQENTEAFF. For the CDR3, the DNA is TGTGCCATCAGTGAACAGGAGAACACTGAAGCTTTCTTT.

This clonotype was counted between two and nine times. This rearrangement joins TRBV3-1 to TRBJ2-1; D is uncertain. The germline CDR1 and CDR2 sequences are LGHDT and YNNKEL (reference sequence). CDR3 length: 12 residues. The V end lost 8 bases, the J end lost 9 bases, and 14 bases lay between the germline ends. This CDR3 is CASSAIRAEQFF. The CDR3 DNA reads TGTGCCAGCTCAGCTATTAGGGCTGAGCAGTTCTTC.

This clonotype was seen a few times. The gene calls are TRBV6-6 and TRBJ2-1, with TRBD2 matching 13 bases. CDR3 length: 16 amino acids. Germline loops: CDR1 MNHNY, CDR2 SVGAGI (reference sequence). Unmatched junction bases numbered 9, after V lost 7 bases and J lost 6 bases. The CDR3 loop is CASKPLAGGFGNEQFF. CDR3 in DNA: TGTGCCAGCAAGCCACTAGCGGGGGGGTTTGGCAATGAGCAGTTCTTC.

This clonotype came up many times. The V call is TRBV4-3, the J call TRBJ2-5, with TRBD2 identical over 9 bases. The CDR3 consists of 15 residues. CDR1 LGHNA and CDR2 YSLEER come from the germline V gene. After removal of 1 base from V and 5 bases from J, the junction contained 5 bases not matched to a gene. CDR3 nucleotide sequence: TGCGCCAGCAGCCAAGGACAGCGGGGGGCGGAGACCCAGTACTTC. This translates into CASSQGQRGAETQYF.

The chain recombines TRBV12-3 or TRBV12-4 with TRBJ2-3, with TRBD2 matching over 8 bases. CDR3 length: 16 amino acids. J was trimmed by 2 bases and V by 7 bases; bases with no gene match: 11. The CDR3 is CASIPVLAGYTDTQYF. CDR3 in DNA: TGTGCCAGCATTCCGGTTCTAGCGGGCTACACAGATACGCAGTATTTT.

This clonotype was detected many times. The V gene is TRBV20-1, the J gene TRBJ2-1, with D perhaps being TRBD1 or TRBD2 (5 bases each). Trimming shortened V by 0 bases and J by 8 bases, and 11 bases separated the two germline ends. The CDR3 consists of 13 residues. CDR1 DFQATT and CDR2 SNEGSKA come from the germline V gene (reference sequence). The CDR3 DNA reads as TGCAGTGCTAGAGATTGGGGGAGCGATGAGCAGTTCTTC. Its translation is CSARDWGSDEQFF.

This clonotype turned up a few times. The chain combines TRBV4-3 with TRBJ2-3, with D possibly matching TRBD1 (5 bases). Germline V lookup: CDR1 LGHNA, CDR2 YSLEER. Trimming cost V 2 bases and J 1 base, with 7 bases left between them. CDR3 length: 14 amino acids. CDR3 nucleotide sequence: TGCGCCAGCAGCCAAACCAGGGGCACAGATACGCAGTATTTT. Protein product: CASSQTRGTDTQYF.

This clonotype was counted a few times. V gene TRBV6-2 or TRBV6-3 combines with J gene TRBJ2-7, with 8 nucleotides matching TRBD1. CDR1 is MNHEY, CDR2 SVGEGT, per germline. J gave up 5 bases and V 2 bases, and 5 bases lay outside the gene matches. The CDR3 spans 14 residues. The CDR3: CASSYDPGGNEQYF. The CDR3 DNA is TGTGCCAGCAGTTACGACCCAGGGGGCAACGAGCAGTACTTC.

The chain recombines TRBV28 with TRBJ1-2, with a weak D call TRBD1 (5 bases). The V and J ends lost 1 base and 10 bases respectively, with 13 bases between them. This CDR3 has 13 amino acids. Germline V gene sequence: CDR1 MDHEN, CDR2 SYDVKM. This CDR3 reads CASSLSAGGVYTF. CDR3 coding DNA: TGTGCCAGCAGTTTATCTGCCGGGGGAGTCTACACCTTC.

Regarding this clonotype: A read error is possible here, since a much larger clone lies one base away. The rearrangement links TRBV6-2 or TRBV6-3 to TRBJ2-1; the D gene is possibly TRBD2 (5 bases). The CDR3 is 12 amino acids. The V gene's germline CDR1 is MNHEY and CDR2 SVGEGT. The CDR3 coding sequence is TGTGCCAGCTCGAGAGGGTATGATGAGCAGCTCTTC. Translated, it gives CASSRGYDEQLF.

The rearrangement uses TRBV5-1 and TRBJ2-3, with D possibly TRBD2 on 5 matching bases. The CDR3 loop spans 15 amino acids. The V gene lost 0 bases and the J gene lost 1 base, with 9 bases spanning the gap. Looked up from germline, CDR1 is SGHRS and CDR2 is YFSETQ. CDR3 in DNA: TGCGCCAGCAGCTTGGAAGGAGGCGGCACAGATACGCAGTATTTT. The encoded protein is CASSLEGGGTDTQYF.

This clonotype was seen at least ten times. The chain joins TRBV6-1 to TRBJ2-5; TRBD2 matches 7 bases. CDR3 length: 14 amino acids. Germline V gives CDR1 MNHNS, CDR2 SASEGT. V lost 6 bases to trimming and J lost 3 bases; unmatched junction nucleotides: 7. In DNA, the CDR3 is TGTGCCAGCAGCCGAACAGGACTAGAAGAGACCCAGTACTTC. This sequence encodes CASSRTGLEETQYF.

This clonotype has a handful of counts. V usage is TRBV2 and J usage is TRBJ1-6; D gene unclear. V lost 1 base and J lost 10, with 11 bases in between. CDR3 length: 14 amino acids. From germline, CDR1 is SNHLY and CDR2 FYNNEI. CDR3 residues: CASSEERLRSPLHF. CDR3 sequence (DNA): TGTGCCAGCAGTGAAGAACGGCTTCGCTCACCCCTCCACTTT.

V usage is TRBV2 and J usage is TRBJ2-3; D is ambiguous. V was pared by 3 bases and J by 0 bases, with 4 bases between. The CDR3 has 13 amino acids. Germline CDR1 reads SNHLY; CDR2 reads FYNNEI. CDR3: CASSEVSTDTQYF. The CDR3 DNA reads as TGTGCCAGCAGTGAGGTCAGCACAGATACGCAGTATTTT.

This clonotype was counted between two and nine times. This chain joins TRBV19 and TRBJ1-5, with TRBD1 matching 9 bases. The J segment lost 6 bases and the V segment lost 3 bases, leaving 3 bases of the junction unmatched. There are 14 residues in the CDR3. Germline V gene data show CDR1 as LNHDA and CDR2 as SQIVND (reference sequence). CDR3 protein: CASSISTGGQPQHF. CDR3 nucleotide sequence: TGTGCCAGTAGTATCTCGACAGGGGGTCAGCCCCAGCATTTT.

This CDR3 is CASSETGISSYEQYF. Here the CDR3 DNA reads TGTGCCAGCAGCGAAACAGGGATTAGCTCCTACGAGCAGTACTTC. This chain connects TRBV4-2 to TRBJ2-7, with D possibly TRBD1 on 6 matching bases. The V gene lost 5 bases and the J gene lost 0 bases, with 14 bases spanning the gap. Looked up from germline, CDR1 is LGHNA and CDR2 is YNFKEQ. CDR3 length equals 15 residues.

J is TRBJ2-2 and V is TRBV6-6; 7 bases match TRBD2. Germline V CDR1 and CDR2: MNHNY, SVGAGI (reference sequence). With V trimmed by 0 bases and J by 5 bases, 3 bases remained unmatched. This CDR3 has 15 amino acids. DNA for the CDR3: TGTGCCAGCAGTTACTCGCCGGGGGGAACCGGGGAGCTGTTTTTT. Its translation is CASSYSPGGTGELFF.

This sequence joins TRBV20-1 and TRBJ2-1, with D uncertain. V lost 0 bases and J 3 bases, leaving 12 bases between the germline ends. There are 15 residues in the CDR3. Germline V lookup: CDR1 DFQATT, CDR2 SNEGSKA (reference sequence). As DNA, the CDR3 is TGCAGTGCTAGAGATATTGGGTCAGACTACAATGAGCAGTTCTTC. It translates to CSARDIGSDYNEQFF.

This clonotype has just a few counts. This sequence joins TRBV6-1 and TRBJ2-7; maybe TRBD2 (5 bases). The CDR3 extends over 14 amino acids. The V end lost 0 bases, the J end lost 2 bases, and 8 bases lay between the germline ends. Germline assignment: CDR1 MNHNS and CDR2 SASEGT. CDR3 coding DNA: TGTGCCAGCAGTGAAGCCCTAGCAGCCTACGAGCAGTACTTC. Residues: CASSEALAAYEQYF.

The chain uses TRBV27 and TRBJ1-4, with 8 bases identical to TRBD1. The junction had 11 bases not matched to a gene; V was cut back by 4 bases and J by 7 bases. The germline gives CDR1 MNHEY, CDR2 SMNVEV (reference sequence). The CDR3 has 16 residues. The CDR3 here is CASSYLGQGDGEKLFF. The DNA of the CDR3 is TGTGCCAGCAGTTACCTCGGACAGGGTGACGGTGAAAAACTGTTTTTT.